These 21 T cell receptor beta chains came from one sample sequenced in a study of cytomegalovirus exposure and HLA in healthy donors. Primers: 60 Vbeta forward and 13 Jbeta reverse. Only in-frame clones appear in the TCRdb table, and some are missing; sequencing was by immunoSEQ multiplex PCR. This repertoire shows about 85,000 clones, approximately 80% found once; its top ten account for 20% to 30%. The sequencing input was PBMCs. These receptors came from a woman aged 45-65 years in good health and CMV-seropositive.

The J gene is TRBJ2-3, the V gene TRBV5-1, with D perhaps matching TRBD2 (6 bases). Trimming left V 4 bases short and J 1 base short, with 13 bases between. CDR1 and CDR2 from the germline V gene are SGHRS and YFSETQ. The CDR3 sequence is 15 residues long. The CDR3 bases are TGCGCCAGCAGCGTGAACTGGGGGGGCACAGATACGCAGTATTTT. Translated, it gives CASSVNWGGTDTQYF.

The chain has TRBV2 and TRBJ2-1; the match to TRBD2 covers 13 bases. The CDR3 is 15 residues long. The ends lost 6 bases at V and 9 bases at J; junction bases unmatched: 8. CDR1 and CDR2 from the germline V gene are SNHLY and FYNNEI. The CDR3 here is CASSLTSGGAFEQFF. The CDR3 nucleotides are TGTGCCAGCAGCCTCACTAGCGGGGGGGCGTTTGAGCAGTTCTTC.

This clone occurred a few times. V is TRBV30 and J is TRBJ1-1, with D perhaps matching TRBD1 (5 bases). V shed 2 bases and J shed 6 bases, with 13 bases lying between them. CDR3 length: 13 amino acids. Per the germline V gene, CDR1 is GTSNPN and CDR2 is SVGIG (reference sequence). DNA for the CDR3: TGTGCCTGGAGTAAGGGGTATAGGGCTGAAGCTTTCTTT. Translating gives CAWSKGYRAEAFF.

The CDR3 region has the DNA TGTGCCAGTAGGGGCCAGGGGTCAACCGGGGAGCTGTTTTTT. Protein sequence: CASRGQGSTGELFF. This chain joins TRBV7-9 and TRBJ2-2; TRBD1 is a possible D gene (6 bases). Trimming cost V 9 bases and J 5 bases, with 16 bases left between them. The CDR3 has 14 amino acids. Per the germline V gene, CDR1 is SEHNR and CDR2 is FQNEAQ (reference sequence).

The gene calls are TRBV5-8 and TRBJ2-7, with TRBD1 matching over 11 bases. CDR3 length equals 18 residues. Unmatched junction bases numbered 16, after V lost 4 bases and J lost 4 bases. Germline loops: CDR1 SGHTS, CDR2 YDEGEE. CDR3 in amino acids: CASSPQSGTGGIVYEQYV. CDR3 DNA: TGTGCCAGCAGCCCCCAATCCGGGACAGGGGGAATCGTATACGAGCAGTACGTC.

This chain joins TRBV29-1 and TRBJ2-3, with D unresolved. The V and J ends lost 4 bases and 0 bases respectively, with 5 bases between them. The CDR3 spans 12 residues. Germline V gives CDR1 SQVTM, CDR2 ANQGSEA. This CDR3 reads CSVVPSTDTQYF. Written as DNA, the CDR3 is TGCAGCGTTGTCCCTAGCACAGATACGCAGTATTTT.

The V call is TRBV5-1, the J call TRBJ1-4; D uncertain. V was shortened by 2 bases and J by 4 bases, with 9 bases between the two germline ends. The CDR3 is made up of 14 amino acids. Germline-derived CDR1 and CDR2 are SGHRS and YFSETQ. CDR3 amino acids: CASSLEQINEKLFF. The CDR3 nucleotides read TGCGCCAGCAGCTTAGAACAGATTAATGAAAAACTGTTTTTT.

This rearrangement joins TRBV6-1 to TRBJ2-7; 7 nucleotides align to TRBD1. The CDR3 spans 15 residues. With 1 base clipped from V and 3 bases from J, the junction kept 6 bases outside the gene matches. Germline CDR1 is MNHNS and CDR2 is SASEGT. CDR3 region: CASSEGPAGGYEQYV. CDR3 bases: TGTGCCAGCAGTGAAGGGCCAGCAGGGGGCTACGAGCAGTACGTC.

This rearrangement joins TRBV19 to TRBJ2-5; D is unclear. The V and J ends lost 1 base and 3 bases respectively, with 15 bases between them. CDR1 and CDR2 (germline): LNHDA, SQIVND (reference sequence). This CDR3 spans 16 amino acids. The CDR3 region is CASSIGASPNKETQYF. CDR3 DNA: TGTGCCAGTAGTATAGGGGCGTCCCCCAACAAAGAGACCCAGTACTTC.

The sample holds a few counts of this clone. V and J are TRBV19 and TRBJ2-5, with TRBD2 matching over 9 bases. The CDR3 covers 15 residues. Germline V gene data show CDR1 as LNHDA and CDR2 as SQIVND (reference sequence). Losses at the gene ends were 1 base for V and 4 bases for J; bases not matched to a gene: 4. CDR3 amino acids: CASSIVLAGPETQYF. CDR3 DNA: TGTGCCAGTAGTATAGTCCTAGCGGGGCCAGAGACCCAGTACTTC. Full variable domain (remainder filled in from reference TRBV19 and TRBJ2-5): DGGITQSPKYLFRKEGQNVTLSCEQNLNHDAMYWYRQDPGQGLRLIYYSQIVNDFQKGDIAEGYSVSREKKESFPLTVTSAQKNPTAFYLCASSIVLAGPETQYFGPGTRLLVL.

V is TRBV5-4 and J is TRBJ2-4; 7 bases are shared with TRBD1. Germline V gene data show CDR1 as SGHNT and CDR2 as YYREEE (reference sequence). V shed 2 bases, J shed 2 bases, and the junction held 7 bases outside the gene matches. The CDR3 contains 16 residues. CDR3 in DNA: TGTGCCAGCAGCTTCGGGACAGCCCTTTCCAAAAACATTCAGTACTTC. Amino acids: CASSFGTALSKNIQYF.

This chain joins TRBV10-2 and TRBJ1-5, with D tentatively TRBD1 (5 bases). The germline V and J ends were trimmed by 0 bases and 3 bases, with 9 bases remaining between them. This CDR3 has 15 amino acids. The germline V gene encodes CDR1 WSHSY and CDR2 SAAADI. CDR3: CASSESGQLNQPQHF. The CDR3 region has the DNA TGCGCCAGCAGTGAGTCGGGGCAGCTCAATCAGCCCCAGCATTTT.

This chain uses TRBV27 with TRBJ2-5; tentative D call: TRBD2 (5 bases). V gave up 8 bases and J gave up 5 bases, with 15 bases separating them. The CDR3 is 13 residues long. CDR1 and CDR2 (germline): MNHEY, SMNVEV (reference sequence). The CDR3 loop is CASSGMLGETQYF. In DNA form, the CDR3 reads TGTGCCAGCTCCGGGATGCTCGGGGAGACCCAGTACTTC.

This rearrangement joins TRBV7-3 to TRBJ2-1, with 9 bases aligning to TRBD2. Trimming took 1 base from V and 9 from J; bases not matched to a gene: 13. Germline loops: CDR1 SGHTA, CDR2 FQGTGA. The CDR3 is 17 amino acids. CDR3 residues: CASSLKFEASGEGEQFF. In DNA form, the CDR3 reads TGTGCCAGCAGCTTAAAGTTCGAGGCTAGCGGGGAGGGTGAGCAGTTCTTC.

This clone was counted once. CDR3 protein: CASSSRGGSYNEQFF. The CDR3 nucleotides are TGTGCCAGCAGCTCCCGGGGGGGCTCCTACAATGAGCAGTTCTTC. The rearrangement links TRBV6-5 to TRBJ2-1; 8 nucleotides line up with TRBD2. This CDR3 contains 15 residues. Germline loops: CDR1 MNHEY, CDR2 SVGAGI. V trimming: 6 bases; J trimming: 0 bases; junction bases outside the gene matches: 4.

The genes are TRBV6-1 and TRBJ1-4; TRBD1 is a possible D gene (5 bases). V was shortened by 3 bases and J by 6 bases, with 11 bases between the two germline ends. The CDR3 sequence is 14 residues long. The germline V gene has CDR1 MNHNS and CDR2 SASEGT. Here the CDR3 DNA reads TGTGCCAGCAGTGATCAGGGTCTGGATGAAAAACTGTTTTTT. Translation gives CASSDQGLDEKLFF.

This chain links TRBV11-1 with TRBJ2-3; D is undetermined. The CDR3 is made up of 17 amino acids. The germline V and J ends were trimmed by 1 base and 0 bases, with 14 bases remaining between them. Germline V lookup: CDR1 SGHAT, CDR2 FQDESV (reference sequence). The chain's CDR3 is CASSLGEYPRSTDTQYF. DNA of the CDR3: TGTGCCAGCAGCTTAGGAGAGTACCCCCGAAGCACAGATACGCAGTATTTT. Based on the CDR3 plus reference TRBV11-1 and TRBJ2-3, the full variable domain is EAEVAQSPRYKITEKSQAVAFWCDPISGHATLYWYRQILGQGPELLVQFQDESVVDDSQLPKDRFSAERLKGVDSTLKIQPAELGDSAMYLCASSLGEYPRSTDTQYFGPGTRLTVL.

The chain carries TRBV7-8 and TRBJ2-1; TRBD2 agrees at 7 bases. The ends lost 1 base at V and 2 bases at J; junction bases unmatched: 8. Germline V lookup: CDR1 SGHVS, CDR2 FQNEAQ. CDR3 length: 17 residues. The CDR3 loop is CASSLVRSSGTYNEQFF. The CDR3 DNA follows: TGTGCCAGCAGCTTAGTTCGGTCTAGCGGAACCTACAATGAGCAGTTCTTC.

There are a few counts of this clone. The chain is built from TRBV13 and TRBJ1-2; 8 nucleotides align to TRBD1. This CDR3 contains 13 residues. Germline CDR1 is PRHDT and CDR2 is FYEKMQ (reference sequence). The V and J ends lost 5 bases and 4 bases, in that order; junction bases with no gene match: 3. CDR3 in amino acids: CASSRTGIYGYTF. The CDR3 DNA reads TGTGCCAGCAGCCGGACAGGGATCTATGGCTACACCTTC.

The J gene is TRBJ2-7, the V gene TRBV2; TRBD2 matches 13 bases. Per germline, CDR1 SNHLY and CDR2 FYNNEI. V was clipped by 9 bases and J by 5 bases; unmatched bases: 16. The CDR3 loop spans 17 amino acids. The CDR3 coding sequence is TGTGCCAGGGCCGGGACTAGCGGGGTCCGAGGGAGCGACGAGCAGTACTTC. Protein: CARAGTSGVRGSDEQYF.

This chain links TRBV5-1 with TRBJ1-6; a weak D match, TRBD1 (5 bases). Germline V gene sequence: CDR1 SGHRS, CDR2 YFSETQ. Trimming cost V 3 bases and J 5 bases, with 15 bases left between them. The CDR3 has 16 amino acids. The CDR3 spells CASSSTVGGNNSPLHF. CDR3 DNA: TGCGCCAGCAGCTCGACCGTGGGGGGGAATAATTCACCCCTCCACTTT.